Included here is one T cell receptor beta chain sequence, with context. V was clipped by 0 bases and J by 6 bases, with 14 bases between them. Germline-derived CDR1 and CDR2 are MNHNY and SVGAGI (reference sequence). This CDR3 has 15 amino acids. This sample is part of a study of T cell changes during pregnancy in multiple sclerosis. The table came from immunoSEQ multiplex PCR; TCRdb's copy has only in-frame clones and leaves some out. The data show some 70,000 clones, around 92% seen once. The chain is built from TRBV6-6 and TRBJ1-2; the D gene is possibly TRBD1 (5 bases). This TCR was recovered from a female donor in good health, enrolled as a control in a pregnancy study. This specimen consisted of CD8+ T cells from peripheral blood mononuclear cells, obtained in the third trimester of pregnancy. This chain's CDR3 is CASSYSMGGGDGYTF. The CDR3 bases are TGTGCCAGCAGTTACTCGATGGGCGGAGGGGATGGCTACACCTTC.